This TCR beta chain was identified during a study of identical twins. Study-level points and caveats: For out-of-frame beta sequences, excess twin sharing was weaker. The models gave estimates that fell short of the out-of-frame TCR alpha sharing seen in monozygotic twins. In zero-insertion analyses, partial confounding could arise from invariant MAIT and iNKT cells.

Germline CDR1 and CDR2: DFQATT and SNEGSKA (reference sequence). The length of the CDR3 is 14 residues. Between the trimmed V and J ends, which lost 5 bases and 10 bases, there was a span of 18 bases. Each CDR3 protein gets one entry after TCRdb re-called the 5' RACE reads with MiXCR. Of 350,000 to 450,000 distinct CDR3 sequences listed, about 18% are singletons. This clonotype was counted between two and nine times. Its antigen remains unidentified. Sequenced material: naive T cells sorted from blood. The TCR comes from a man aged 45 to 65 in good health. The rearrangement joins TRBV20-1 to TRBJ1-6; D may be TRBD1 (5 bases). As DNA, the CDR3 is TGCAGTGCTCAGAAAGGGCAGGGACGGTCACCCCTCCACTTT. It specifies CSAQKGQGRSPLHF.